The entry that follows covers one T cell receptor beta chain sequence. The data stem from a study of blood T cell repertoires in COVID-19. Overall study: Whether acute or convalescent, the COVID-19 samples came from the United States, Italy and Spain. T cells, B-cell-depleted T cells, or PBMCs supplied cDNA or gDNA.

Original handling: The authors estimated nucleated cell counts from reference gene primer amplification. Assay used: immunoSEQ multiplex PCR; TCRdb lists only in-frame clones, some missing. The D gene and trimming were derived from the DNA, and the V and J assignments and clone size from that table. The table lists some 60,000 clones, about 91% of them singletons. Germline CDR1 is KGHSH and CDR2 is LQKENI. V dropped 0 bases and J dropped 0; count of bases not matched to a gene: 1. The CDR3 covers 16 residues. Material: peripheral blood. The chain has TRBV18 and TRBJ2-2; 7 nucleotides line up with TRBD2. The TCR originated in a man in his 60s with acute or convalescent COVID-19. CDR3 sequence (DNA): TGTGCCAGCTCACCACCCAGCGGGGCGAACACCGGGGAGCTGTTTTTT. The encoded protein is CASSPPSGANTGELFF. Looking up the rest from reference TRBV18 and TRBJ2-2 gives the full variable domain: NAGVMQNPRHLVRRRGQEARLRCSPMKGHSHVYWYRQLPEEGLKFMVYLQKENIIDESGMPKERFSAEFPKEGPSILRIQQVVRGDSAAYFCASSPPSGANTGELFFGEGSRLTVL.